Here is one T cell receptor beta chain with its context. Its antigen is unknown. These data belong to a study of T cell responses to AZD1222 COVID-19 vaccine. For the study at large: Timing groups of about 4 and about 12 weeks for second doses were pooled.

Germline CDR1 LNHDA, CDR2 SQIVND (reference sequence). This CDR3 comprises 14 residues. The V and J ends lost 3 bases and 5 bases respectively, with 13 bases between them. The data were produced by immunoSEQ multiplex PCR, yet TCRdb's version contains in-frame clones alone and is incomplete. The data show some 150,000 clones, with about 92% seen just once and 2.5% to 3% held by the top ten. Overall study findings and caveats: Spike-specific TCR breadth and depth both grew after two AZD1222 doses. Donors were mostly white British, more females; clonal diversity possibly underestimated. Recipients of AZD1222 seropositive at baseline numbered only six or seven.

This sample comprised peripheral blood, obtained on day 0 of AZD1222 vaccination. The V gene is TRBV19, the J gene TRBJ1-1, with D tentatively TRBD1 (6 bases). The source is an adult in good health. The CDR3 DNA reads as TGTGCCAGTAGTATTACAGGGATGGGAACTGAAGCTTTCTTT. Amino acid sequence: CASSITGMGTEAFF.